Sequencing of this T cell receptor beta chain was carried out in a study of Graves' ophthalmopathy and Graves' hyperthyroidism (dated by TCRdb to 2017 to 2018). With regard to the full study: A patient counted as having stable hyperthyroidism if there was no progression to ophthalmopathy within 18 months of follow-up. TCR beta repertoire signatures were used to distinguish Graves' ophthalmopathy from Graves' hyperthyroidism and to predict progression to ophthalmopathy. In total, 135 blood samples were TCR-sequenced: approximately 40 ophthalmopathy, roughly 77 hyperthyroidism and some 17 hyperthyroidism-to-ophthalmopathy patients. To explore V-J signatures distinguishing ophthalmopathy from hyperthyroidism, a discovery set of 100 patients (roughly 42 ophthalmopathy, about 57 stable hyperthyroidism) was enrolled. The independent validation cohort included approximately 19 hyperthyroidism patients plus 17 patients who later progressed from hyperthyroidism to ophthalmopathy. In several hyperthyroidism patients, the T-cell repertoire of thyroid tissue was compared with the T-cell repertoire of blood. After sampling, hyperthyroidism patients received methimazole starting at 30 mg daily, and ophthalmopathy patients received high-dose intravenous methylprednisolone.

Paper-wide results and their limitations: In validation, the model predicted ophthalmopathy progression with less than 71% sensitivity and 72.22% specificity; some 13 predicted patients were CT-confirmed with GO in a median of 6.5 months. Among expanded thyroid clonotypes with frequency above 0.001, most also showed up in blood, which suggests that blood repertoires may reflect the thyroid immune response. No statistical method was used to set the sample size in advance, and the investigators knew which group each participant was assigned to. The 13-signature model separated ophthalmopathy from stable hyperthyroidism with approximately 90% sensitivity and approximately 83% specificity in cross-validation, and 80%/75% in the test set.

Hyperthyroidism patients were newly diagnosed, with disease duration under 2 months, and aged 18 to 65 years. Anyone with other autoimmune diseases, uncontrolled infections, pregnancy or lactation was excluded from the study. Diagnosis was based on clinical symptoms, serum thyroxine, TRAb, thyroid ultrasound and orbital computed tomography. Total RNA was extracted with Trizol reagent and quality-checked on an Agilent 2100 Bioanalyzer. This clonotype appeared many times. The antigen this receptor binds is unknown. Base qualities are not provided; no much larger clone lies one nucleotide away. For repertoire sequencing, TCR beta CDR3 regions were amplified from RNA transcripts. A first-round RT-PCR used HTBI primers with the Qiagen OneStep RT-PCR kit, followed by a second-round multiplex PCR, size selection and purification. The libraries underwent paired-end sequencing with 100 bp reads on an Illumina HiSeq2000. Regarding the original processing steps: Reads were processed with SOAPnuke, discarding reads with adapters, uncalled bases, mean Phred below 15, or no exact constant-primer or identifier match. COPE v1.2.5 was used to merge high-quality paired reads. Clonotypes were defined as unique nucleotide sequences and were aligned to IMGT TRB V, D and J references using MiTCR v1.1. The analysis was limited to V-J combinations with a frequency above 0.0001, which together covered 99.2% of the repertoires. A TCR clonal expansion and chaos score per V-J combination was defined as the ratio of F50 clonal expansion to chaos observed in the TCRdist matrix. Welch's t-statistics and random forest were used to narrow the features down to roughly twelve V-J combinations, which were then fed into a naive Bayes classifier. Thyroid-blood repertoire similarity was quantified with the Morisita-Horn index. TCRdb reprocessed the public reads (quality trimming at Q25 with fastp, clone calling with MiXCR) and kept in-frame beta chains. Rows are unified per CDR3 protein, each entry keeping the most common DNA and genes. TCRdb's processing, not the authors' own work, is the source of the V and J calls. Here the sample has around 1.1 million distinct CDR3 sequences; approximately 35% occur a single time. The ten most abundant clones make up approximately 12% of the sample.

Trimming takes 4 bases off V and 5 bases off J; junction bases not matched to a gene: 4. According to the germline V gene, CDR1 reads SNHLY and CDR2 reads FYNNEI. Including cysteine and phenylalanine, the CDR3 has 14 amino acids. This entry keeps only the CDR3 DNA: 42 bases, framed from base 1. The V and J segments used are TRBV2 and TRBJ1-4; 7 bases in the middle match TRBD1. Sequences were obtained from peripheral blood or thyroid tissue (not recorded which). This sequence was found in an adult man with Graves' hyperthyroidism. CDR3 loop: CASSAARGNEKLFF. The DNA sequence is given as TGTGCCAGCAGTGCTGCCAGGGGGAATGAAAAACTGTTTTTT.